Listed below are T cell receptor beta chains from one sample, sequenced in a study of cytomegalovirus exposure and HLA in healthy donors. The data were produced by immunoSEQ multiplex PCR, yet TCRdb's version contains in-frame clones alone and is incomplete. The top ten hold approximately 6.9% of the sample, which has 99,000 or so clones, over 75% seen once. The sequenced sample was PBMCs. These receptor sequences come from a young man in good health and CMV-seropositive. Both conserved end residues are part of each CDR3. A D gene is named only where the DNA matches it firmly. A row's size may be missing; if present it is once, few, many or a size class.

CDR3 DNA: TGCGCCAGCAGCTTGGGACTAGCGGGTTTGTTCTACGAGCAGTACTTC
CDR3 protein: CASSLGLAGLFYEQYF
V gene: TRBV5-1
clone size: once
D gene: TRBD2
J gene: TRBJ2-7

CDR3 DNA: TGTGCCAGCAGACCGGGTCACACCGCCTACGAGCAGTACTTC
CDR3 protein: CASRPGHTAYEQYF
V gene: TRBV28
clone size: -
D gene: -
J gene: TRBJ2-7

CDR3 DNA: TGTGCCAGCAGCGTAGCCGGCGGGGATGTGGAAAAACTGTTTTTT
CDR3 protein: CASSVAGGDVEKLFF
V gene: TRBV9
clone size: -
D gene: -
J gene: TRBJ1-4

CDR3 DNA: TGTGCCAGTAGTATTACAGGGGGTGGGGAGCAGTTCTTC
CDR3 protein: CASSITGGGEQFF
V gene: TRBV19
clone size: -
D gene: TRBD1
J gene: TRBJ2-1

CDR3 DNA: TGTGCCAGCAGGGGGCGGGCAGGGGGCGCGGGGGGCTACACCTTC
CDR3 protein: CASRGRAGGAGGYTF
V gene: TRBV27
clone size: -
D gene: TRBD1
J gene: TRBJ1-2

CDR3 DNA: TGTGCCAGCAGCTTATTGGGGACAGGGCCTAATGAAAAACTGTTTTTT
CDR3 protein: CASSLLGTGPNEKLFF
V gene: TRBV7-2
clone size: once
D gene: TRBD1
J gene: TRBJ1-4

CDR3 DNA: TGTGCCAGCAGTACTCGGACAGTTAATTCACCCCTCCACTTT
CDR3 protein: CASSTRTVNSPLHF
V gene: TRBV6-5
clone size: -
D gene: -
J gene: TRBJ1-6

CDR3 DNA: TGTGCCAGCATATACGGGACAGGGCGTGACGAGCAGTACTTC
CDR3 protein: CASIYGTGRDEQYF
V gene: TRBV2
clone size: -
D gene: TRBD1
J gene: TRBJ2-7

CDR3 DNA: TGCGCCAGCAGCTTGGACGGGACTTCCCAAGAGACCCAGTACTTC
CDR3 protein: CASSLDGTSQETQYF
V gene: TRBV5-1
clone size: -
D gene: -
J gene: TRBJ2-5

CDR3 DNA: TGTGCCAGCTCAACCAGACATGCCCAAGATGGCTACACCTTC
CDR3 protein: CASSTRHAQDGYTF
V gene: TRBV18
clone size: -
D gene: -
J gene: TRBJ1-2

CDR3 DNA: TGTGCCAGCAGCCAATGGACAGGGGATTCACCCCTCCACTTT
CDR3 protein: CASSQWTGDSPLHF
V gene: TRBV14
clone size: once
D gene: TRBD1
J gene: TRBJ1-6

CDR3 DNA: TGTGCCAGCCGCGGGACAGGGAGCTCCTACGAGCAGTACTTC
CDR3 protein: CASRGTGSSYEQYF
V gene: TRBV28
clone size: -
D gene: TRBD1
J gene: TRBJ2-7

CDR3 DNA: TGTGCCAGTAGTGAGCGGGGGGGCACAGATACGCAGTATTTT
CDR3 protein: CASSERGGTDTQYF
V gene: TRBV19
clone size: -
D gene: TRBD2
J gene: TRBJ2-3

CDR3 DNA: TGCGCCAGCAGCCAAGACGGCGGGTACTATGGCTACACTTTC
CDR3 protein: CASSQDGGYYGYTF
V gene: TRBV4-1
clone size: -
D gene: -
J gene: TRBJ1-2

CDR3 DNA: TGTGCCAGTAGGATGCGGGGAAACAATGAGCAGTTCTTC
CDR3 protein: CASRMRGNNEQFF
V gene: TRBV19
clone size: -
D gene: -
J gene: TRBJ2-1

CDR3 DNA: TGTGCCAGCAGCCCCGGAGGGGCTCGGCCAGTTCAAGAGACCCAGTACTTC
CDR3 protein: CASSPGGARPVQETQYF
V gene: TRBV7-3
clone size: -
D gene: -
J gene: TRBJ2-5

CDR3 DNA: TGTGCCAGCAGTCGAGGGGGTAGCAATCAGCCCCAGCATTTT
CDR3 protein: CASSRGGSNQPQHF
V gene: TRBV6-6
clone size: -
D gene: -
J gene: TRBJ1-5

CDR3 DNA: TGTGCCACCCAGGGGGCGAACACAGATACGCAGTATTTT
CDR3 protein: CATQGANTDTQYF
V gene: TRBV15
clone size: -
D gene: TRBD1
J gene: TRBJ2-3

CDR3 DNA: TGTGCTAGTGGTTTCCTATCGACAGGGTCTGGAAACACCATATATTTT
CDR3 protein: CASGFLSTGSGNTIYF
V gene: TRBV12-5
clone size: many
D gene: TRBD1
J gene: TRBJ1-3

CDR3 DNA: TGTGCCAGCAGTAATGGACAGGCAAATAACTATGGCTACACCTTC
CDR3 protein: CASSNGQANNYGYTF
V gene: TRBV2
clone size: -
D gene: TRBD1
J gene: TRBJ1-2

CDR3 DNA: TGTGCCAGCAGCTCTCCTAGCGGGGGGGCCGCAGATACGCAGTATTTT
CDR3 protein: CASSSPSGGAADTQYF
V gene: TRBV5-4
clone size: -
D gene: TRBD2
J gene: TRBJ2-3

CDR3 DNA: TGCGCCAGCAGCCTAGGAGGGATGAACACTGAAGCTTTCTTT
CDR3 protein: CASSLGGMNTEAFF
V gene: TRBV4-1
clone size: -
D gene: -
J gene: TRBJ1-1

CDR3 DNA: TGTGCCAGCAGCTCAGATCCCGGGACACGGAACACTGAAGCTTTCTTT
CDR3 protein: CASSSDPGTRNTEAFF
V gene: TRBV7-2
clone size: few
D gene: -
J gene: TRBJ1-1

CDR3 DNA: TGCGCCAGCAGCGGGGCCCCAGTGGAGGGACCATATGGCTACACCTTC
CDR3 protein: CASSGAPVEGPYGYTF
V gene: TRBV4-3
clone size: -
D gene: -
J gene: TRBJ1-2

CDR3 DNA: TGTGCCAGCAGACCGGGACAGGGGTACTACGAGCAGTACTTC
CDR3 protein: CASRPGQGYYEQYF
V gene: TRBV27
clone size: -
D gene: TRBD1
J gene: TRBJ2-7

CDR3 DNA: TGTGCCAGCAGTCTGAGCTCTGGGGCCAACGTCCTGACTTTC
CDR3 protein: CASSLSSGANVLTF
V gene: TRBV27
clone size: -
D gene: -
J gene: TRBJ2-6

CDR3 DNA: TGTGCCAGCAGCCCCTTAGCGGGGGGAAGAAACAATGAGCAGTTCTTC
CDR3 protein: CASSPLAGGRNNEQFF
V gene: TRBV27
clone size: few
D gene: TRBD2
J gene: TRBJ2-1

CDR3 DNA: TGTGCCAGCAGCGGACGGGACAGTAGAGTTTATGGCTACACCTTC
CDR3 protein: CASSGRDSRVYGYTF
V gene: TRBV9
clone size: -
D gene: TRBD1
J gene: TRBJ1-2

CDR3 DNA: TGTGCCAGCAGCGTAGACGCGAATTCACCCCTCCACTTT
CDR3 protein: CASSVDANSPLHF
V gene: TRBV9
clone size: -
D gene: -
J gene: TRBJ1-6

CDR3 DNA: TGCGCCAGCCACCTCGGACAGGGAACCTACGAGCAGTACTTC
CDR3 protein: CASHLGQGTYEQYF
V gene: TRBV5-1
clone size: -
D gene: TRBD1
J gene: TRBJ2-7

CDR3 DNA: TGCAGTGCTCATACGGGGGACACCATATATTTT
CDR3 protein: CSAHTGDTIYF
V gene: TRBV20-1
clone size: -
D gene: -
J gene: TRBJ1-3

CDR3 DNA: TGCAGCGCCACAGGGACCAACTATGGCTACACCTTC
CDR3 protein: CSATGTNYGYTF
V gene: TRBV29-1
clone size: -
D gene: -
J gene: TRBJ1-2

CDR3 DNA: TGTGCCAGCAGCTTAGGGGCAACAACTAATGAAAAACTGTTTTTT
CDR3 protein: CASSLGATTNEKLFF
V gene: TRBV7-2
clone size: -
D gene: -
J gene: TRBJ1-4

CDR3 DNA: TGCGCCAGCAGACAGGATTCGAGCAATCAGCCCCAGCATTTT
CDR3 protein: CASRQDSSNQPQHF
V gene: TRBV4-1
clone size: -
D gene: -
J gene: TRBJ1-5

CDR3 DNA: TGCGCCAGCAGCTTGGCGCCTGTCGGGACAGATACGCAGTATTTT
CDR3 protein: CASSLAPVGTDTQYF
V gene: TRBV5-1
clone size: few
D gene: -
J gene: TRBJ2-3

CDR3 DNA: TGTGCCACCAGCAGTTGGGAGACAGGACTCATAAACTATGGCTACACCTTC
CDR3 protein: CATSSWETGLINYGYTF
V gene: TRBV15
clone size: -
D gene: -
J gene: TRBJ1-2

CDR3 DNA: TGTGCCAGCAGCGAGTGGGACAGGGGGGGATATGGCTACACCTTC
CDR3 protein: CASSEWDRGGYGYTF
V gene: TRBV7-6
clone size: -
D gene: TRBD1
J gene: TRBJ1-2